This TCR beta chain was documented in a study of T cell repertoires in cytomegalovirus infection (dated by TCRdb to between 2019 and 2020). Looking at the study overall: Donor HLA type was relevant to the analysis, because carriage of CMV infection together with the matching HLA type was indicated by public TCR beta signatures.

Points on this clonotype: What antigen it recognizes has not been identified. Base quality data are lacking; no much larger clone is found one base away.

Sequencing used an Illumina HiSeq 1500. The public reads were reanalyzed by TCRdb: fastp trimming at Q25, MiXCR alignment, in-frame beta chains only. A single entry per CDR3 protein holds the most common genes and DNA from its merged rows. This sample has approximately 490,000 distinct CDR3 sequences in its table, and about 11% of those were observed once. Roughly 10% of the sample rests with the top ten. General conclusions and limits of the study: In both this cohort and an independent cohort of 352 donors, the cumulative frequency of public TCR beta family members distinguished carriers of CMV infection plus the relevant HLA type. The ex vivo response was dominated by HLA-C-restricted CMV-specific TCR beta clonotypes, which also provided the single most frequent clonotype in two of eight donors.

The CDR3, from cysteine to phenylalanine, totals 14 residues. The entry retains the CDR3 DNA only, 42 bases that are in frame from base 1. Deletion took 2 bases off V and 4 bases off J, with a span of 11 bases between the germline ends. This receptor was obtained from a human donor in good health (CMV status not recorded). Some clones in this sample may be carry-over from other donors' samples. The sample consisted of PBMCs. The chain was built from TRBV6-7 and TRBJ1-2, with no D gene named confidently. TRBV6-7 is an ORF, and what it does is uncertain. The sequenced DNA: TGTGCCAGCAGTTACAGCCTCAAGGGCTATGGCTACACCTTC. The translation is CASSYSLKGYGYTF.